Following are 20 T cell receptor beta chains from one sample sequenced in a study of cytomegalovirus exposure and HLA in healthy donors. Profiled with immunoSEQ multiplex PCR; TCRdb holds only in-frame clones, not every one. The data contain around 160,000 clones, about 89% of them singletons. Input material: PBMCs. These receptors originate from a woman between 18 and 29 years old in good health and CMV-seropositive.

This rearrangement joins TRBV28 to TRBJ1-5, with D tentatively TRBD1 (5 bases). CDR1 and CDR2 from the germline V gene are MDHEN and SYDVKM. Trimming stripped 5 bases from V and 0 bases from J, with 11 bases between. The CDR3 has 15 residues. CDR3 bases: TGTGCCAGCAGTACTCCACAGGTTAGCAATCAGCCCCAGCATTTT. Protein: CASSTPQVSNQPQHF.

The chain links TRBV27 to TRBJ1-2, with D tentatively TRBD1 (5 bases). The CDR3 covers 14 residues. Trimming cost V 1 base and J 6 bases, with 12 bases left between them. Germline loops: CDR1 MNHEY, CDR2 SMNVEV (reference sequence). This CDR3 is CASSLYGQGNGYTF. For the CDR3, the DNA is TGTGCCAGCAGTTTATATGGGCAGGGCAATGGCTACACCTTC.

V usage is TRBV27 and J usage is TRBJ2-2, with 10 bases matching TRBD2. CDR1 is MNHEY, CDR2 SMNVEV, per germline (reference sequence). J gave up 5 bases and V 7 bases, and 22 bases lay outside the gene matches. The CDR3 spans 20 residues. The CDR3 bases are TGTGCCAGCAAACCATGGGAGCTCCAGGCTAGCGGGAGCGGGACCGGGGAGCTGTTTTTT. Translating gives CASKPWELQASGSGTGELFF.

CDR3 bases: TGTGCCAGCAGCAGTAGTGAGACCCAGTACTTC. Its protein is CASSSSETQYF. This chain uses TRBV7-2 with TRBJ2-5; D is unclear. Germline values: CDR1 SGHTA, CDR2 FQGNSA. CDR3 length: 11 amino acids. Trimming cost V 5 bases and J 5 bases, with 6 bases left between them.

The V gene is TRBV7-2, the J gene TRBJ2-7; D may be TRBD1 (6 bases). From germline, CDR1 is SGHTA and CDR2 FQGNSA. With 1 base removed from V and 4 bases from J, the gap between germline ends came to 17 bases. The CDR3 length is 16 residues. The CDR3 here is CASSLDRGSGRYEQYF. The DNA for the CDR3 is TGTGCCAGCAGCTTAGATAGGGGGTCGGGACGATACGAGCAGTACTTC. The full variable domain, in which reference TRBV7-2 and TRBJ2-7 provide the parts outside the CDR3, is GAGVSQSPSNKVTEKGKDVELRCDPISGHTALYWYRQSLGQGLEFLIYFQGNSAPDKSGLPSDRFSAERTGGSVSTLTIQRTQQEDSAVYLCASSLDRGSGRYEQYFGPGTRLTVT.

The chain recombines TRBV7-8 with TRBJ1-6; D may be TRBD1 (6 bases). The CDR3 runs to 14 residues. The germline CDR1 and CDR2 sequences are SGHVS and FQNEAQ. V was cut by 1 base and J by 8 bases, with 9 bases left in between. For the CDR3, the DNA is TGTGCCAGCAGCTTAGGACAGGCCTATTCACCCCTCCACTTT. Encoded protein: CASSLGQAYSPLHF.

J is TRBJ1-1 and V is TRBV7-8; D not resolved. V was clipped by 1 base and J by 3 bases, with 21 bases between them. The germline V gene has CDR1 SGHVS and CDR2 FQNEAQ. The length of the CDR3 is 18 residues. CDR3 DNA sequence: TGTGCCAGCAGCTTAGGCCGGGAATGGAGTGGGTTTTACACTGAAGCTTTCTTT. Protein: CASSLGREWSGFYTEAFF.

This chain joins TRBV19 and TRBJ2-7; D may be TRBD2 (6 bases). The CDR3 length is 14 residues. The V and J ends lost 1 base and 0 bases respectively, with 7 bases between them. Germline CDR1 reads LNHDA; CDR2 reads SQIVND (reference sequence). CDR3 nucleotides: TGTGCCAGTAGTATAGCGGGGGACTCCTACGAGCAGTACTTC. Translating gives CASSIAGDSYEQYF.

This clone was detected only once. The chain has TRBV7-6 and TRBJ1-3, with unresolved D. CDR3 length equals 13 residues. V was clipped by 6 bases and J by 0 bases, with 6 bases between them. Germline lookup yields CDR1 SGHVS and CDR2 FNYEAQ. The CDR3 protein is CASRGYSGNTIYF. In DNA form, the CDR3 reads TGTGCCAGCAGGGGCTACTCTGGAAACACCATATATTTT.

This chain uses TRBV7-2 with TRBJ1-2, with a weak D call TRBD1 (5 bases). V was cut by 5 bases and J by 8 bases, with 24 bases left in between. This CDR3 has 16 amino acids. Germline values: CDR1 SGHTA, CDR2 FQGNSA. The CDR3 DNA is TGTGCCAGCAGCCCGCTGACAGTTCCGCGGTATGGGGGCTACACCTTC. It yields the protein CASSPLTVPRYGGYTF. Full variable domain (missing parts from reference TRBV7-2 and TRBJ1-2): GAGVSQSPSNKVTEKGKDVELRCDPISGHTALYWYRQSLGQGLEFLIYFQGNSAPDKSGLPSDRFSAERTGGSVSTLTIQRTQQEDSAVYLCASSPLTVPRYGGYTFGSGTRLTVV.

The rearrangement uses TRBV10-3 and TRBJ2-5; D is perhaps TRBD1 (6 bases). Germline CDR1 and CDR2: ENHRY and SYGVKD. V lost 6 bases, J lost 9 bases, and 17 bases lay in between. This CDR3 region has 13 residues. CDR3 region: CAISQEQGFAQYF. The DNA of the CDR3 is TGTGCCATCAGCCAAGAACAGGGTTTCGCCCAGTACTTC.

This chain uses TRBV11-2 with TRBJ1-1; possibly TRBD1 for D (5 bases). The V end lost 0 bases, the J end lost 0 bases, and 8 bases lay between the germline ends. In germline, CDR1 is SGHAT, CDR2 FQNNGV. The CDR3 is 15 amino acids. The DNA of the CDR3 is TGTGCCAGCAGCTTAGATAGGGGCCTGAACACTGAAGCTTTCTTT. It is translated as CASSLDRGLNTEAFF.

There are a few counts of this clone. The V and J genes are TRBV7-9 and TRBJ2-5, with TRBD1 identical over 9 bases. V gave up 8 bases and J gave up 2 bases; unmatched junction bases: 9. The length of the CDR3 is 15 residues. Germline V gene data show CDR1 as SEHNR and CDR2 as FQNEAQ (reference sequence). The CDR3 DNA is TGTGCCAGCCAGGGGGGACAGGGCGGACAAGAGACCCAGTACTTC. It codes for CASQGGQGGQETQYF.

The chain is built from TRBV6-1 and TRBJ2-7; 11 bases line up with TRBD1. Germline loops: CDR1 MNHNS, CDR2 SASEGT. This CDR3 contains 13 residues. Unmatched junction bases numbered 6, after V lost 8 bases and J lost 6 bases. The CDR3 loop is CASRGTGGFEQYF. As DNA, the CDR3 is TGTGCCAGCCGAGGGACAGGGGGATTCGAGCAGTACTTC.

CDR3 sequence: CASSDLGGLNTEAFF. The CDR3 bases are TGTGCCAGCAGTGACTTGGGGGGGCTGAACACTGAAGCTTTCTTT. V gene TRBV6-4 combines with J gene TRBJ1-1; the D gene is possibly TRBD1 (6 bases). CDR1 and CDR2 from the germline V gene are MRHNA and SNTAGT. The length of the CDR3 is 15 residues. The V gene lost 1 base and the J gene lost 0 bases, with 9 bases spanning the gap.

This clone was seen a few times. CDR3 DNA sequence: TGTGCCAGCAGCCTTACCACGGGACTAGCTTCCTACGAGCAGTACTTC. It yields the protein CASSLTTGLASYEQYF. The chain uses TRBV5-4 and TRBJ2-7, with TRBD2 identical over 9 bases. The germline gives CDR1 SGHNT, CDR2 YYREEE (reference sequence). CDR3 size: 16 residues. V was pared by 4 bases and J by 1 base, with 9 bases of the junction left unmatched.

The rearrangement links TRBV25-1 to TRBJ2-3; TRBD1 matches 9 bases. CDR1 MGHDK and CDR2 SYGVNS come from the germline V gene. This CDR3 is built from 14 residues. V shed 6 bases, J shed 1 base, and the junction held 2 bases outside the gene matches. CDR3 sequence (DNA): TGTGCCAGCAGCCGGGACAGGGGCACAGATACGCAGTATTTT. Its protein product is CASSRDRGTDTQYF.

The rearrangement joins TRBV4-1 to TRBJ1-1; 10 nucleotides agree with TRBD1. The CDR3 contains 15 residues. V was pared by 0 bases and J by 5 bases, with 3 bases of the junction left unmatched. From germline, CDR1 is MGHRA and CDR2 YSYEKL. The DNA for the CDR3 is TGCGCCAGCAGCCAAGAGTGGACAGGGGGAACTGAAGCTTTCTTT. It encodes CASSQEWTGGTEAFF.

The chain uses TRBV28 and TRBJ2-7, with D unresolved. Germline lookup yields CDR1 MDHEN and CDR2 SYDVKM. The CDR3 extends over 14 amino acids. The germline V and J ends were trimmed by 6 bases and 3 bases, with 15 bases remaining between them. The CDR3 reads CASSHRTESYEQYF. The CDR3 DNA sequence: TGTGCCAGCAGCCACAGAACAGAGAGCTACGAGCAGTACTTC.

The rearrangement links TRBV6-1 to TRBJ2-7; D possibly corresponds to TRBD1 (6 bases). The CDR3 loop spans 15 amino acids. The V gene's germline CDR1 is MNHNS and CDR2 SASEGT. V was trimmed by 4 bases and J by 0 bases, leaving 13 bases between them. Here the CDR3 reads CASSGTASSSYEQYF. The CDR3 DNA sequence: TGTGCCAGCAGTGGGACAGCCTCGAGCTCCTACGAGCAGTACTTC.